This T cell receptor beta chain was sequenced in a study of T cell repertoires in cytomegalovirus infection (dated by TCRdb to about 2019). With regard to the full study: Recently identified HLA-C-restricted CMV epitopes, whose presentation resists viral immunomodulation, were targeted by peptide stimulations together with well-studied HLA-B-restricted epitopes. Donor HLA type was relevant to the analysis, because carriage of CMV infection together with the matching HLA type was indicated by public TCR beta signatures. What the authors observed across the whole study: In the ex vivo response, HLA-C-restricted CMV-specific TCR beta clonotypes were dominant, and in two of eight donors the single most frequent clonotype came from this HLA-C-restricted group. In both this cohort and an independent roughly 400-donor cohort, the cumulative frequency of public TCR beta family members distinguished carriers of CMV infection plus the relevant HLA type.

The data were produced on an Illumina HiSeq 1500. Through fastp at Q25 and MiXCR, TCRdb rebuilt clones from the public reads, retaining in-frame beta chains. Rows are unified per CDR3 protein, each entry keeping the most common DNA and genes. A total of roughly 920,000 distinct CDR3 sequences appear in this sample, roughly 30% of them only once. The top ten clones comprise about an eighth of the sample. This clonotype has at least ten counts. This receptor's antigen is unknown. Qualities for individual bases were not recorded, and no much larger clone is one base off. The treatment or condition label on this specimen signifies: in vitro stimulation with specific CMV peptide epitopes to enrich CMV-specific T cells. The CDR3 contains 14 residues, cysteine and phenylalanine counted. Only the CDR3 region is kept as DNA, spanning 42 bases read in frame from base 1. Via the germline V gene, CDR1 is MNHNS and CDR2 SASEGT. Between the V and J ends, shortened by 3 bases and 7 bases respectively, the junction contains 15 bases.

The sequences come from cultured CD8+ T cells from PBMCs, collected from culture after CMV antigen stimulation. The V and J genes are TRBV6-1 and TRBJ2-5, and possibly TRBD2, on 6 matching bases. This receptor was taken from a human donor in good health (CMV status not recorded). Some clones in this sample may be carry-over from other donors' samples. The base sequence is TGTGCCAGCAGTGATTTGGGACTGTCGGGGACCCAGTACTTC. Its amino acids are CASSDLGLSGTQYF.